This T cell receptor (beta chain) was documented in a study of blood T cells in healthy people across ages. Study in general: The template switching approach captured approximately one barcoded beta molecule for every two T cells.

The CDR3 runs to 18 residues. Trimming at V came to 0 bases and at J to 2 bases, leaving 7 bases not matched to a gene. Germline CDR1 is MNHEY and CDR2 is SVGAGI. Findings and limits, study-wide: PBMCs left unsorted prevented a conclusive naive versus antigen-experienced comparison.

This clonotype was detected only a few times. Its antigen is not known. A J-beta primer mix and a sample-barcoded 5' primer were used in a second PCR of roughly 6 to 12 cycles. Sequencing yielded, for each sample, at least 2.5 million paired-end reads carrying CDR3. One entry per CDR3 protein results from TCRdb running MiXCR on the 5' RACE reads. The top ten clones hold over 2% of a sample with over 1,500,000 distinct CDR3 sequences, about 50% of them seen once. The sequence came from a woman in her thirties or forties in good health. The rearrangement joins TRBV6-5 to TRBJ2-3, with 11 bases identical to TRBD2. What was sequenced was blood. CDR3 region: CASSYSRLAGTPTDTQYF. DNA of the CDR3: TGTGCCAGCAGTTACTCTCGACTAGCGGGGACACCCACAGATACGCAGTATTTT.